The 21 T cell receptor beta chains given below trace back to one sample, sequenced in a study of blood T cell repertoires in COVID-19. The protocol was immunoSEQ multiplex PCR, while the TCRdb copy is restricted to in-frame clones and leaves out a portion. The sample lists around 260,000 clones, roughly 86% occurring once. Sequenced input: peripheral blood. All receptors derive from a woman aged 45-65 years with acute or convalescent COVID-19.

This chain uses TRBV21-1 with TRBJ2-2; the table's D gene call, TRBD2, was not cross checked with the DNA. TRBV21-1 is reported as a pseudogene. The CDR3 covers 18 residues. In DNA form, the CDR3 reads TGTGCCAGCAGCATCGGACTAGCGGGAGTAACCATGGCCGGGGAGCTGTTTTTT. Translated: CASSIGLAGVTMAGELFF.

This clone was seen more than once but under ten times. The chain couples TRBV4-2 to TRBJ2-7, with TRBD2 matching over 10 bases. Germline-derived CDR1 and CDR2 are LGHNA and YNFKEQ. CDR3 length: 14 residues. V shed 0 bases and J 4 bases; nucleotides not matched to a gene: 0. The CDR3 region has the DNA TGTGCCAGCAGCCAAGAACTAGCGGGGTACGAGCAGTACTTC. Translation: CASSQELAGYEQYF.

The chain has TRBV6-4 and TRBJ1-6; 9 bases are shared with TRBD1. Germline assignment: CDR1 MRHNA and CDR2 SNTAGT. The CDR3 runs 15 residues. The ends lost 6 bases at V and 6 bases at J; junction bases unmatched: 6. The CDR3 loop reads CASSLRTGVNSPLHF. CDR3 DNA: TGTGCCAGCAGCCTCCGGACAGGGGTTAATTCACCCCTCCACTTT.

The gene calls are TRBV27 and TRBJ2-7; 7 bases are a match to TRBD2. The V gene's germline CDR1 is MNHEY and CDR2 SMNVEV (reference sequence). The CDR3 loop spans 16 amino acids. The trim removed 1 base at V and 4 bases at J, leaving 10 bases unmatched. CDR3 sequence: CASSLFGRLAEYEQYF. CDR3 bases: TGTGCCAGCAGTTTATTTGGTCGGCTAGCGGAATACGAGCAGTACTTC.

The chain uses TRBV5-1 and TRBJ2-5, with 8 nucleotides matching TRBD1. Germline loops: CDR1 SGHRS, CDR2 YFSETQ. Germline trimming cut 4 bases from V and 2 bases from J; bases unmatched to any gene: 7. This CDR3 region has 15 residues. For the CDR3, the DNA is TGCGCCAGCAGCCTTGCGGGGACAGGTCAAGAGACCCAGTACTTC. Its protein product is CASSLAGTGQETQYF.

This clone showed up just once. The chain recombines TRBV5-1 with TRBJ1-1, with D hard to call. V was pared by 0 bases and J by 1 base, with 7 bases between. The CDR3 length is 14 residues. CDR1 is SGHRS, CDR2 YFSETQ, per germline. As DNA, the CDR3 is TGCGCCAGCAGCTTGGTGAGGAGGAACACTGAAGCTTTCTTT. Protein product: CASSLVRRNTEAFF.

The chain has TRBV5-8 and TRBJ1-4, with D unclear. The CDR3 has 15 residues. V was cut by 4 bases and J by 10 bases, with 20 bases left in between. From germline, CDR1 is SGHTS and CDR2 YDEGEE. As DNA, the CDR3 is TGTGCCAGCAGCCTAGCTACAGCACCCGATGGAAAACTGTTTTTT. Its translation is CASSLATAPDGKLFF.

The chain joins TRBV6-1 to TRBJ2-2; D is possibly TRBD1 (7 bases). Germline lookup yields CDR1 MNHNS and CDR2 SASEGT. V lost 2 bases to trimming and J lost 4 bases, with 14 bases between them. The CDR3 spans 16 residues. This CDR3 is CASSERRGRGTGELFF. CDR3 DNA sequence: TGTGCCAGCAGTGAAAGGAGGGGGCGGGGCACCGGGGAGCTGTTTTTT.

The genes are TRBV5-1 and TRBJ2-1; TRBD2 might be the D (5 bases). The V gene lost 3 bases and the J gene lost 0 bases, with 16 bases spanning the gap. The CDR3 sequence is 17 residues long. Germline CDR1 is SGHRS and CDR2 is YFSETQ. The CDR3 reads CASSSLLAQSSYNEQFF. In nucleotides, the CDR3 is TGCGCCAGCAGCTCCCTTTTAGCGCAGAGCTCCTACAATGAGCAGTTCTTC.

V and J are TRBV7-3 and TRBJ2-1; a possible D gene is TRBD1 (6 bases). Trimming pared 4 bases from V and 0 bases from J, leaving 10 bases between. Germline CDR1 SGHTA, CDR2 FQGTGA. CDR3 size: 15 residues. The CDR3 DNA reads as TGTGCCAGCAGCTCGGACAGAGCCTCCTACAATGAGCAGTTCTTC. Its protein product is CASSSDRASYNEQFF.

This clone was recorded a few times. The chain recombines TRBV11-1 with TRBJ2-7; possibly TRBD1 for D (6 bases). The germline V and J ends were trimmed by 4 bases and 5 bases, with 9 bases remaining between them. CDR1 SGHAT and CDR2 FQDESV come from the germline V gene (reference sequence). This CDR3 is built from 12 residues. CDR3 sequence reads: CASSYRVNEQYF. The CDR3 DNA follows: TGTGCCAGCAGCTACAGGGTTAACGAGCAGTACTTC.

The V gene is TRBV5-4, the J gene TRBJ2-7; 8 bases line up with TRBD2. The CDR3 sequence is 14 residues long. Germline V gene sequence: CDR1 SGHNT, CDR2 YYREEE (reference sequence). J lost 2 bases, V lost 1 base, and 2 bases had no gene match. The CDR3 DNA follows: TGTGCCAGCAGCTTGACGGGAGGGCCCTACGAGCAGTACTTC. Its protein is CASSLTGGPYEQYF.

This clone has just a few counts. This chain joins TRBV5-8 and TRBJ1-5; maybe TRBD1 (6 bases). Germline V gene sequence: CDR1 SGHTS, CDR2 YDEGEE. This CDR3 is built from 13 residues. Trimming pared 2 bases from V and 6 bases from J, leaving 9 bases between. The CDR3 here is CASSFRGGQPQHF. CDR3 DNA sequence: TGTGCCAGCAGCTTCAGGGGCGGTCAGCCCCAGCATTTT. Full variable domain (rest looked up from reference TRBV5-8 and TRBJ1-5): EAGVTQSPTHLIKTRGQQATLRCSPISGHTSVYWYQQALGLGLQFLLWYDEGEERNRGNFPPRFSGRQFPNYSSELNVNALELEDSALYLCASSFRGGQPQHFGDGTRLSIL.

CDR3: CASSARGTGDGAFF. DNA of the CDR3: TGTGCCAGCAGCGCCCGCGGGACAGGGGACGGAGCTTTCTTT. V and J are TRBV9 and TRBJ1-1; 10 nucleotides line up with TRBD1. V was clipped by 3 bases and J by 10 bases; unmatched bases: 9. Germline CDR1 reads SGDLS; CDR2 reads YYNGEE. The CDR3 sequence is 14 residues long.

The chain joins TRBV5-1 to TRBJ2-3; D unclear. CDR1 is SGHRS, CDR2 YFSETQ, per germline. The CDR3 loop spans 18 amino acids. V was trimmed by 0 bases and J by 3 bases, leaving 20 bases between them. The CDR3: CASSLGFGGSAVTDTQYF. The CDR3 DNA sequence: TGCGCCAGCAGCTTGGGATTCGGCGGCAGCGCCGTTACAGATACGCAGTATTTT.

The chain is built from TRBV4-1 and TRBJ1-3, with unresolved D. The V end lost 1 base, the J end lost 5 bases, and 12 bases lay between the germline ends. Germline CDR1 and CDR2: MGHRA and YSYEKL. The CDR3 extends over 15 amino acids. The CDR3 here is CASSQASLLRNTIYF. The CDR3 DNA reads TGCGCCAGCAGCCAAGCATCTTTACTCAGAAACACCATATATTTT.

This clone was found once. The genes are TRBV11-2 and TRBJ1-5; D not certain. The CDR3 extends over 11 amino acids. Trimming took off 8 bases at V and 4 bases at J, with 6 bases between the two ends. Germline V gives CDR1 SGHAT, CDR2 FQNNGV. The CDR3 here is CASGRNQPQHF. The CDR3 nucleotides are TGTGCCAGCGGGAGGAATCAGCCCCAGCATTTT.

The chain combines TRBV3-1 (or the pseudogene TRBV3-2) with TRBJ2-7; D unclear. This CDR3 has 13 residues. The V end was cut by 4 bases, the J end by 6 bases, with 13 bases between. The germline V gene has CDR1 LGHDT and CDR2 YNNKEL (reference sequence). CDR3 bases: TGTGCCAGCAGCCCCGAAGGCAGAGGCGAGCAGTACTTC. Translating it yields CASSPEGRGEQYF.

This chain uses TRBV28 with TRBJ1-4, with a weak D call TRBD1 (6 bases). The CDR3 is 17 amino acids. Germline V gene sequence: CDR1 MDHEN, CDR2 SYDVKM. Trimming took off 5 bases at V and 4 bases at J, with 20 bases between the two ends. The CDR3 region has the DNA TGTGCCAGCAGTCCCCTTACGGGGGGCAGTATTAATGAAAAACTGTTTTTT. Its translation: CASSPLTGGSINEKLFF.

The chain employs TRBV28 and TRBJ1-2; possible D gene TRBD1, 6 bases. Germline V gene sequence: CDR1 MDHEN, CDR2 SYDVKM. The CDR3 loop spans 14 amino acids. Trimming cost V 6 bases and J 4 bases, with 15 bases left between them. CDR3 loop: CASRTPGVGYGYTF. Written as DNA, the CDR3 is TGTGCCAGCAGGACTCCAGGGGTTGGCTATGGCTACACCTTC.

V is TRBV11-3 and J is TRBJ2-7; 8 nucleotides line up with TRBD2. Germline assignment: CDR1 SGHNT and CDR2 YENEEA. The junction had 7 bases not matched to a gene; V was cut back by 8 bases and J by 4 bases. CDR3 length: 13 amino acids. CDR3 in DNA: TGTGCCAGCTCACTTAGCGGGACGTACGAGCAGTACTTC. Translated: CASSLSGTYEQYF.